The 25 T cell receptor beta chains below all came from one sample that was sequenced in a study of T-cell reconstitution after alpha-beta-depleted transplantation in children. Construction of the TCRbeta library involved unique molecular identifiers. Each CDR3 protein is one row after TCRdb ran MiXCR on the PCR reads. This table holds some 200,000 distinct CDR3 sequences, roughly 10% found once. The sample in question was PBMCs, obtained before TCRalphabeta/CD19-depleted stem cell transplant. All receptors derive from a child in the first two years of life with acute myeloid leukemia, due to receive a stem cell transplant.

V gene TRBV11-2 combines with J gene TRBJ2-3, with TRBD1 as a possible D gene (5 bases). CDR1 and CDR2 from the germline V gene are SGHAT and FQNNGV. The CDR3 totals 14 residues. V was shortened by 0 bases and J by 3 bases, with 7 bases between the two germline ends. The chain's CDR3 is CASSLDPGTDTQYF. CDR3 coding DNA: TGTGCCAGCAGCTTAGATCCAGGGACAGATACGCAGTATTTT.

This clonotype rates as medium-sized (0.01 to 0.1%). The rearrangement links TRBV5-1 to TRBJ2-5, with TRBD2 matching 12 bases. V gave up 0 bases and J gave up 5 bases; unmatched junction bases: 8. The germline gives CDR1 SGHRS, CDR2 YFSETQ. This CDR3 is 17 amino acids long. This CDR3 reads CASSLALAGGPHETQYF. CDR3 bases: TGCGCCAGCAGCTTGGCGCTAGCGGGAGGGCCCCACGAGACCCAGTACTTC.

The table lists this clonotype with many counts. The V call is TRBV15, the J call TRBJ1-2; D is possibly TRBD1 (5 bases). Looked up from germline, CDR1 is LNHNV and CDR2 is YYDKDF (reference sequence). CDR3 length equals 15 residues. Trimming cost V 0 bases and J 10 bases, with 18 bases left between them. DNA of the CDR3: TGTGCCACCAGCAGAGATCGGGACCTTCCATTAATCTACACCTTC. This codes for CATSRDRDLPLIYTF.

The chain links TRBV5-6 to TRBJ2-7; D uncertain. CDR1 SGHDT and CDR2 YYEEEE come from the germline V gene. Between the trimmed V and J ends, which lost 6 bases and 7 bases, there was a span of 14 bases. This CDR3 is built from 12 residues. The CDR3 spells CASIDGFGEQYF. CDR3 sequence (DNA): TGTGCCAGCATAGACGGGTTCGGGGAGCAGTACTTC. Complete variable domain (other parts from reference TRBV5-6 and TRBJ2-7): DAGVTQSPTHLIKTRGQQVTLRCSPKSGHDTVSWYQQALGQGPQFIFQYYEEEERQRGNFPDRFSGHQFPNYSSELNVNALLLGDSALYLCASIDGFGEQYFGPGTRLTVT.

At least ten counts were recorded for this clonotype. The rearrangement links TRBV20-1 to TRBJ1-6; the D gene is possibly TRBD1 (5 bases). The CDR3 contains 14 residues. V was pared by 0 bases and J by 10 bases, with 13 bases between. Germline V lookup: CDR1 DFQATT, CDR2 SNEGSKA (reference sequence). The CDR3 DNA sequence: TGCAGTGCTAGAGAGAGGGGTTCTTGGTCACCCCTCCACTTT. Its protein is CSARERGSWSPLHF.

V usage is TRBV12-3 or TRBV12-4 and J usage is TRBJ2-7, with 8 bases lining up with TRBD2. This CDR3 has 15 residues. Germline trimming cut 6 bases from V and 5 bases from J; bases unmatched to any gene: 12. The CDR3 DNA reads TGTGCCAGCAGCCCCAGAAGCGGGAGTATCGACGAGCAGTACTTC. It specifies CASSPRSGSIDEQYF.

This clonotype was seen more than once but under ten times. This chain connects TRBV29-1 to TRBJ2-3, with D perhaps TRBD2 (5 bases). The CDR3 is 13 amino acids. The germline V gene encodes CDR1 SQVTM and CDR2 ANQGSEA. V shed 4 bases and J shed 5 bases, with 13 bases lying between them. The CDR3 DNA follows: TGCAGCGTTGTTCCGGGGAAGGGAGATACGCAGTATTTT. This translates into CSVVPGKGDTQYF.

The chain has TRBV2 and TRBJ2-2, with TRBD2 matching over 8 bases. The CDR3 has 15 residues. V was pared by 3 bases and J by 0 bases, with 0 bases of the junction left unmatched. CDR1 and CDR2 (germline): SNHLY, FYNNEI. The CDR3 sequence: CASSEGLANTGELFF. CDR3 DNA sequence: TGTGCCAGCAGTGAGGGACTAGCGAACACCGGGGAGCTGTTTTTT.

The table lists this clonotype with many counts. This sequence joins TRBV3-1 and TRBJ2-1, with a tentative D call TRBD2 (5 bases). Germline CDR1 LGHDT, CDR2 YNNKEL (reference sequence). This CDR3 region has 13 residues. Trimming took off 4 bases at V and 8 bases at J, with 12 bases between the two ends. The CDR3 loop is CASSPLSGDEQFF. Here the CDR3 DNA reads TGTGCCAGCAGCCCTCTGTCCGGGGATGAGCAGTTCTTC.

This clonotype came up many times. This chain uses TRBV27 with TRBJ1-2, with a weak D call TRBD1 (5 bases). Germline CDR1 reads MNHEY; CDR2 reads SMNVEV (reference sequence). V was shortened by 3 bases and J by 3 bases, with 8 bases between the two germline ends. CDR3 length equals 13 residues. In DNA, the CDR3 is TGTGCCAGCAGTTTGAAGGGGCACTATGGCTACACCTTC. It is translated as CASSLKGHYGYTF.

There are many counts of this clonotype. The chain combines TRBV7-2 with TRBJ2-5; D gene ambiguous. V lost 5 bases and J 5 bases, leaving 21 bases between the germline ends. This CDR3 spans 16 amino acids. Germline CDR1 is SGHTA and CDR2 is FQGNSA. Written as DNA, the CDR3 is TGTGCCAGCAGCCCCATTCCTTCGCGGAGACGGGAGACCCAGTACTTC. Its translation is CASSPIPSRRRETQYF.

This clonotype was detected ten times or more. The chain has TRBV20-1 and TRBJ1-2; no clear D gene. This CDR3 spans 14 amino acids. V was cut by 2 bases and J by 3 bases, with 13 bases left in between. In germline, CDR1 is DFQATT, CDR2 SNEGSKA (reference sequence). Here the CDR3 reads CSARPPTDYYGYTF. CDR3 nucleotide sequence: TGCAGTGCTAGACCACCGACTGACTACTATGGCTACACCTTC.

This chain joins TRBV25-1 and TRBJ2-1, with D uncertain. The CDR3 covers 13 residues. Trimming shortened V by 2 bases and J by 9 bases, and 11 bases separated the two germline ends. Germline assignment: CDR1 MGHDK and CDR2 SYGVNS. The CDR3 DNA follows: TGTGCCAGCAGTGAAGCTTATCTACGTGAGCAGTTCTTC. Residues: CASSEAYLREQFF. The complete variable domain, with remaining parts taken from reference TRBV25-1 and TRBJ2-1, reads EADIYQTPRYLVIGTGKKITLECSQTMGHDKMYWYQQDPGMELHLIHYSYGVNSTEKGDLSSESTVSRIRTEHFPLTLESARPSHTSQYLCASSEAYLREQFFGPGTRLTVL.

This clonotype was found many times. The chain employs TRBV20-1 and TRBJ2-1; 13 nucleotides line up with TRBD2. This CDR3 region has 17 residues. Per germline, CDR1 DFQATT and CDR2 SNEGSKA (reference sequence). The J segment lost 9 bases and the V segment lost 0 bases, leaving 11 bases of the junction unmatched. CDR3 nucleotides: TGCAGTGCTAGAGATTACCCTACTAGCGGGAGGGATTTTGAGCAGTTCTTC. This translates into CSARDYPTSGRDFEQFF.

As for this clonotype: A read error may be the cause here, since a much bigger clone is one base away. The chain uses TRBV23-1 and TRBJ1-4; 10 positions match TRBD1. TRBV23-1 carries the ORF label, with uncertain function. With 0 bases clipped from V and 6 bases from J, the junction kept 4 bases outside the gene matches. The CDR3 is 16 amino acids. The CDR3 protein is CASSQSPGTGDEKLFF. The CDR3 DNA reads as TGCGCCAGCAGTCAATCCCCCGGGACAGGGGATGAAAAACTGTTTTTT.

At least ten counts were recorded for this clonotype. The CDR3 here is CASSPLNTGELFF. For the CDR3, the DNA is TGTGCCAGCAGCCCGTTGAACACCGGGGAGCTGTTTTTT. The chain joins TRBV12-3 or TRBV12-4 to TRBJ2-2; D gene unclear. This CDR3 contains 13 residues. The V gene lost 6 bases and the J gene lost 1 base, with 6 bases spanning the gap.

Comment on this clonotype: This may stem from a read error, because a much larger clone lies one nucleotide away. The chain links TRBV27 to TRBJ2-7; possible D gene TRBD2, 5 bases. The length of the CDR3 is 15 residues. Germline lookup yields CDR1 MNHEY and CDR2 SMNVEV (reference sequence). The V end lost 9 bases, the J end lost 2 bases, and 20 bases lay between the germline ends. Here the CDR3 DNA reads TGTGCCAGACCTCGGGGAGCAGGACTTGCCTACGAGCAGTACTTC. Translating it yields CARPRGAGLAYEQYF.

The chain combines TRBV5-4 with TRBJ1-4, with a weak D call TRBD1 (6 bases). Germline V lookup: CDR1 SGHNT, CDR2 YYREEE (reference sequence). The V end was cut by 3 bases, the J end by 7 bases, with 19 bases between. The CDR3 covers 16 residues. This chain's CDR3 is CASSSYRGLDREKLFF. In DNA form, the CDR3 reads TGTGCCAGCAGCTCGTACCGGGGGCTCGATCGTGAAAAACTGTTTTTT.

The V gene is TRBV5-6, the J gene TRBJ2-3; no definite D call. There are 15 residues in the CDR3. V shed 1 base and J shed 6 bases, with 15 bases lying between them. The germline CDR1 and CDR2 sequences are SGHDT and YYEEEE. CDR3 bases: TGTGCCAGCAGCTTGACGGCCGCCCTGGGGGATACGCAGTATTTT. This translates into CASSLTAALGDTQYF.

This clonotype has ten or more counts. The rearrangement uses TRBV2 and TRBJ2-7; 8 bases align to TRBD2. J lost 4 bases, V lost 8 bases, and 13 bases had no gene match. The CDR3 has 15 residues. Germline V gene data show CDR1 as SNHLY and CDR2 as FYNNEI. The CDR3 DNA follows: TGTGCCAGCTCGCGGGAGACTAGCGTAGTGTACGAGCAGTACTTC. Its protein is CASSRETSVVYEQYF.

This clonotype was seen ten or more times. This chain links TRBV12-3 or TRBV12-4 with TRBJ1-1, with 9 nucleotides matching TRBD1. CDR3 size: 14 residues. J lost 3 bases, V lost 5 bases, and 4 bases had no gene match. CDR3: CASSSRDRDTEAFF. Here the CDR3 DNA reads TGTGCCAGCAGTAGCCGGGACAGGGACACTGAAGCTTTCTTT.

This clonotype was picked up many times. CDR3 DNA: TGCAGTGCTAGTTCCAGGGCGTACGAGCAGTACTTC. As protein: CSASSRAYEQYF. The rearrangement joins TRBV20-1 to TRBJ2-7; D might be TRBD1 (5 bases). Germline V gives CDR1 DFQATT, CDR2 SNEGSKA (reference sequence). CDR3 length: 12 amino acids. V shed 3 bases and J shed 4 bases, with 10 bases lying between them.

Details on this clonotype: The junction departs from the called germline gene at one end, perhaps through a read error. The rearrangement joins TRBV5-1 to TRBJ1-3; 9 bases agree with TRBD1. This CDR3 has 17 amino acids. Germline values: CDR1 SGHRS, CDR2 YFSETQ. In nucleotides, the CDR3 is TGCGCCAGCAGTCCGGGACAGGGCATAATATCTGGAAACACCATAAATTTT. Protein sequence: CASSPGQGIISGNTINF.

This clonotype occurred many times. The chain carries TRBV5-1 and TRBJ2-1; 8 nucleotides align to TRBD2. The CDR3 loop spans 14 amino acids. The junction had 5 bases not matched to a gene; V was cut back by 6 bases and J by 3 bases. Germline values: CDR1 SGHRS, CDR2 YFSETQ. This chain's CDR3 is CASKQAGGYNEQFF. The CDR3 DNA reads as TGCGCCAGCAAGCAGGCGGGAGGCTACAATGAGCAGTTCTTC.

This clonotype was detected many times. The chain uses TRBV7-9 and TRBJ1-1; D may be TRBD1 (5 bases). The CDR3 runs to 16 residues. Germline V lookup: CDR1 SEHNR, CDR2 FQNEAQ (reference sequence). The V and J ends lost 1 base and 1 base respectively, with 13 bases between them. The CDR3 bases are TGTGCCAGCAGCTTAGAGCTTCAGGGAGAGAACACTGAAGCTTTCTTT. Its protein is CASSLELQGENTEAFF.